The T cell receptor beta chain described here comes from a study of CD4 T cells in relation to SARS-CoV-2 and coronaviruses. Across the whole study: ViraFEST: approximately 10-day antigen culture of PBMCs, then TCR beta CDR3 sequencing. Crossreactive spike epitopes shared across donors were mapped to their HLA restriction.

Turning to this clone: Its antigen is not identified.

Naive and memory CD4+ T cells were cultured with CEF, then survey-sequenced. TCRdb's table, derived via immunoSEQ multiplex PCR, lists solely in-frame clones and lacks some. The sample has about 36,000 clones, 77% seen once. V was shortened by 2 bases and J by 0 bases, with 8 bases between the two germline ends. The CDR3 runs to 13 residues. Germline CDR1 is GTSNPN and CDR2 is SVGIG (reference sequence). Study-level findings and limits: In around 60% of donors, memory CD4+ clonotypes crossrecognized SARS-CoV-2 and at least one common cold coronavirus spike.

Sequences were obtained from memory CD4+ T cells from PBMCs, cultured in vitro. The chain carries TRBV30 and TRBJ2-7; D ambiguous. The clonotype was recovered from an adult with COVID-19. The CDR3 loop reads CAWSIGGSYEQYF. CDR3 nucleotide sequence: TGTGCCTGGAGTATAGGCGGCTCCTACGAGCAGTACTTC.